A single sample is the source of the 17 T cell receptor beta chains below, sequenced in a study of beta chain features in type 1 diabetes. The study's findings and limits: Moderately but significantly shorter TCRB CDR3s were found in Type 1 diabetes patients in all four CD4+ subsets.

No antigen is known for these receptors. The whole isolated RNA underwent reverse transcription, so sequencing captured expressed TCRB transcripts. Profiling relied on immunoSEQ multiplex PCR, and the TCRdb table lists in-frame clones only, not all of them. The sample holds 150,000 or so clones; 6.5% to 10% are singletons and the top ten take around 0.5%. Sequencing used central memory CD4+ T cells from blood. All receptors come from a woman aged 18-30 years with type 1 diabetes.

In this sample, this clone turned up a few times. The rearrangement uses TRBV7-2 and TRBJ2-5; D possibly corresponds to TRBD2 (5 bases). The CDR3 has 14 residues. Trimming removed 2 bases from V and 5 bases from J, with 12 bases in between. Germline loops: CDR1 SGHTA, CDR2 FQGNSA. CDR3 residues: CASSLTGLGETQYF. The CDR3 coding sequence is TGTGCCAGCAGCTTAACGGGGTTAGGGGAGACCCAGTACTTC. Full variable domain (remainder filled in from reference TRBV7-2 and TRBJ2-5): GAGVSQSPSNKVTEKGKDVELRCDPISGHTALYWYRQSLGQGLEFLIYFQGNSAPDKSGLPSDRFSAERTGGSVSTLTIQRTQQEDSAVYLCASSLTGLGETQYFGPGTRLLVL.

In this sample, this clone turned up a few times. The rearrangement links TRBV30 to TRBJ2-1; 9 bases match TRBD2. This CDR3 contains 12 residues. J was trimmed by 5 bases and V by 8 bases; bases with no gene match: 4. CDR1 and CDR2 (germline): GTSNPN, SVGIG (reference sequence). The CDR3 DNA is TGTGCCGGATCTAGCGGGAACAATGAGCAGTTCTTC. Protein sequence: CAGSSGNNEQFF.

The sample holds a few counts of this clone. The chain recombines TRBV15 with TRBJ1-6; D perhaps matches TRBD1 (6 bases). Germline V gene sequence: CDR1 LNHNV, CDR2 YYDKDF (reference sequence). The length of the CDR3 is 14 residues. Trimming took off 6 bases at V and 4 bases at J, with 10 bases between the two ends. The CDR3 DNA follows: TGTGCCACCAGTCCGGGACATTATAATTCACCCCTCCACTTT. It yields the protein CATSPGHYNSPLHF.

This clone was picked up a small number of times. CDR3 coding DNA: TGTGCCAGCAGCAAAACGAGACTACAGTTCTTC. This sequence encodes CASSKTRLQFF. The chain employs TRBV21-1 and TRBJ2-1; the tabulated D call, TRBD2, remains unverified against the DNA. TRBV21-1 corresponds to a pseudogene. This CDR3 has 11 amino acids.

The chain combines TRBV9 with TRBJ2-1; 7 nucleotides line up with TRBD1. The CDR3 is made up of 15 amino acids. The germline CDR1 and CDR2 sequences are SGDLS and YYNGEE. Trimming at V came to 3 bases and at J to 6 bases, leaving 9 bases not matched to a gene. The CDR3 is CASSGLRDSLNEQFF. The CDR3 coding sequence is TGTGCCAGCAGCGGACTAAGGGACAGCCTCAATGAGCAGTTCTTC. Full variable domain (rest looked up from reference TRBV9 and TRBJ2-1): DSGVTQTPKHLITATGQRVTLRCSPRSGDLSVYWYQQSLDQGLQFLIQYYNGEERAKGNILERFSAQQFPDLHSELNLSSLELGDSALYFCASSGLRDSLNEQFFGPGTRLTVL.

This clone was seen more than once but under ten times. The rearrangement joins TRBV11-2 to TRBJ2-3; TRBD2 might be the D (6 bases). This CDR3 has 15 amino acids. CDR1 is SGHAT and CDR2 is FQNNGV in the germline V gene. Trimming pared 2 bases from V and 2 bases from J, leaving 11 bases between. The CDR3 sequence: CASSLLAGSTDTQYF. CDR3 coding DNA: TGTGCCAGCAGCTTACTGGCGGGGTCCACAGATACGCAGTATTTT.

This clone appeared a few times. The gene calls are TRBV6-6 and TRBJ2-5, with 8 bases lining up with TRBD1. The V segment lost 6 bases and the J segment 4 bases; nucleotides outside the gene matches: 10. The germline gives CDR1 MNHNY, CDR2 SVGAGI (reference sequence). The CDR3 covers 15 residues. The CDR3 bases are TGTGCCAGCAGCCCAGGACAGGGAGGCTTAGAGACCCAGTACTTC. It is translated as CASSPGQGGLETQYF.

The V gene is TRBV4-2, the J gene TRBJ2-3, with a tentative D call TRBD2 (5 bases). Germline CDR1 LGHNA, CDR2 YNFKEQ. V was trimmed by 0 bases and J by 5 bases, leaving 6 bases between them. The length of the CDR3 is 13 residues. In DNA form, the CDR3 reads TGTGCCAGCAGCCAAGACGGGAAAGATACGCAGTATTTT. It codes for CASSQDGKDTQYF.

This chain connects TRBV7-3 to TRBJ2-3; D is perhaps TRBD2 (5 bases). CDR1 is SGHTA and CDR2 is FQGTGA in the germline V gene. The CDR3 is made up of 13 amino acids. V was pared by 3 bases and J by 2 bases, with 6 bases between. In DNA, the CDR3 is TGTGCCAGCAGCTTCGACTACACAGATACGCAGTATTTT. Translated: CASSFDYTDTQYF.

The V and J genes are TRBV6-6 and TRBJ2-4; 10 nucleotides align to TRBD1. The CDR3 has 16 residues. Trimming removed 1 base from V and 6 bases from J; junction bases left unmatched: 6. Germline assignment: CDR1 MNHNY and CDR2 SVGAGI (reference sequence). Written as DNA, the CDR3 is TGTGCCAGCAGTTACTTAAGGACAGGGGGAGTAAACATTCAGTACTTC. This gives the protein CASSYLRTGGVNIQYF.

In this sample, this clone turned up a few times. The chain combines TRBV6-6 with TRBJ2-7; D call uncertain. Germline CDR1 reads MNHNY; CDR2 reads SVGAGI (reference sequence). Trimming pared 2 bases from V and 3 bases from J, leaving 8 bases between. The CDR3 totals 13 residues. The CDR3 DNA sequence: TGTGCCAGCAGTTACGGGCCCGACTACGAGCAGTACTTC. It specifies CASSYGPDYEQYF.

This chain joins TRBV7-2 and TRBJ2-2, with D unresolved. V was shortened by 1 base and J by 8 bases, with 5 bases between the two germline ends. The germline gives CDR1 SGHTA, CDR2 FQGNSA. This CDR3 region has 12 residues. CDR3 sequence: CASSLDSGELFF. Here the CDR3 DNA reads TGTGCCAGCAGCTTAGATTCGGGGGAGCTGTTTTTT.

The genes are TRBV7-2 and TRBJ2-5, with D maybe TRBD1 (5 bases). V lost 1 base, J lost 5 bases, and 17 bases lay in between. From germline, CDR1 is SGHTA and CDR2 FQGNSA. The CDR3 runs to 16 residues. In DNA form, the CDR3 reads TGTGCCAGCAGCTTAGTTCAGGGTTCCATTTGGGAGACCCAGTACTTC. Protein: CASSLVQGSIWETQYF.

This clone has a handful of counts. Here the CDR3 DNA reads TGTGCCAGCAGCCAACGACAGGGAACTAACTATGGCTACACCTTC. Residues: CASSQRQGTNYGYTF. The rearrangement joins TRBV14 to TRBJ1-2, with 7 bases that match TRBD1. Germline CDR1 is SGHDN and CDR2 is FVKESK. The CDR3 is made up of 15 amino acids. The ends lost 2 bases at V and 0 bases at J; junction bases unmatched: 3.

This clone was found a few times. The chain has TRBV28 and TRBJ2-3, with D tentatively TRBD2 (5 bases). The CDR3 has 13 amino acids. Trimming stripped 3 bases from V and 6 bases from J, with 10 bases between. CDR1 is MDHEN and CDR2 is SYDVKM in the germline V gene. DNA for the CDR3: TGTGCCAGCAGTTTTCGGGGTGAGGATACGCAGTATTTT. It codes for CASSFRGEDTQYF.

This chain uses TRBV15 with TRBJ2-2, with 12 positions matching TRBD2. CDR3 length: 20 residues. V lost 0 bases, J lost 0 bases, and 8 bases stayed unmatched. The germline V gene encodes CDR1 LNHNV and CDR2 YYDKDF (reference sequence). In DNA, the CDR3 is TGTGCCACCAGCAGAGATTTCCCCCTAGCGGGGGGGCCGAACACCGGGGAGCTGTTTTTT. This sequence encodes CATSRDFPLAGGPNTGELFF.

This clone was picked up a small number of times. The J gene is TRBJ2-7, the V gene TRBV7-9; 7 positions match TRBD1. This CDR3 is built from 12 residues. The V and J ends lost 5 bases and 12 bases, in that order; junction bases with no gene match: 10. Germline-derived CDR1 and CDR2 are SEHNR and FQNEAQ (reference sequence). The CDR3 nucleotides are TGTGCCAGCAGCACAGACAGGGTCAGGGCGTACTTC. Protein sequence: CASSTDRVRAYF.